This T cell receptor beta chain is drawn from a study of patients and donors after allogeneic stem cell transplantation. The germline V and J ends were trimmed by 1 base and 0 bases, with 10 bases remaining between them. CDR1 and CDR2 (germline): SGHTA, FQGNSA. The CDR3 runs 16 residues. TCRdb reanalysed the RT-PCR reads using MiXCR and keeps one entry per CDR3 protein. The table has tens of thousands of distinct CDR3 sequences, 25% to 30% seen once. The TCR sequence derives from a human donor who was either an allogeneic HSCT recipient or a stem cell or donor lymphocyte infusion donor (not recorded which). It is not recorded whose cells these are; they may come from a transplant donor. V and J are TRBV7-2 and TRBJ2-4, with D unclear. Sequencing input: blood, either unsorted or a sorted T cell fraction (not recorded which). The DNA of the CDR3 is TGTGCCAGCAGCTTAGTTGCGTTTCTAGCCAAAAACATTCAGTACTTC. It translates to CASSLVAFLAKNIQYF.